This T cell receptor (beta chain) was found in a study of control samples from healthy donors and cancer patients. Sequencing used immunoSEQ multiplex PCR; TCRdb keeps in-frame clones, though not all of them. The table shows about 410,000 clones, with approximately 92% occurring only once. Germline CDR1 and CDR2: MGHRA and YSYEKL. This CDR3 has 20 amino acids. Trimming cost V 1 base and J 0 bases; bases outside gene matches: 13. What was sequenced was PBMCs. This TCR was recovered from a man aged 40-50 years with head and neck cancer. This rearrangement joins TRBV4-1 to TRBJ2-3, with TRBD2 matching 10 bases. CDR3 in DNA: TGCGCCAGCAGCCAAGGGGGGATAAGGACTAGCGGAACTAGCACAGATACGCAGTATTTT. It specifies CASSQGGIRTSGTSTDTQYF.